Following are 27 T cell receptor beta chains from one sample sequenced in a study of tumor-infiltrating lymphocytes in primary liver carcinoma. The roughly 18-32 mg bulk tissue piece was not sorted before simultaneous RNA and DNA extraction. Making TCR beta cDNA involved 400 to 600 ng total RNA and a constant-region primer. Employing slightly modified ARM-PCR, three nested multiplex PCR rounds were run, and these gave rise to the TCR beta libraries. A C-beta reverse primer was combined with TRBV1-TRBV30 forward primers in the first two PCR rounds, and each round had approximately 10 cycles. MiXCR, applied by TCRdb to the multiplex PCR reads, yields one record per CDR3 protein. This table holds some 130,000 distinct CDR3 sequences, around 70% found once. The sequencing input was tumor-adjacent normal liver tissue. The source of these receptors is a woman aged 60-75 years with primary liver carcinoma and hepatitis B virus infection.

Worth noting for this clonotype: This clone may be a read error of a much larger clone one base away. The rearrangement links TRBV28 to TRBJ1-1; 7 bases align to TRBD1. V shed 5 bases, J shed 5 bases, and the junction held 11 bases outside the gene matches. The CDR3 sequence is 15 residues long. Germline V gene data show CDR1 as MDHEN and CDR2 as SYDVKM. CDR3 amino acids: CASSRFRGWGTEAFF. In DNA form, the CDR3 reads TGTGCCAGCAGTCGCTTCAGGGGGTGGGGGACTGAAGCTTTCTTT.

The chain uses TRBV7-9 and TRBJ2-2, with unresolved D. From germline, CDR1 is SEHNR and CDR2 FQNEAQ (reference sequence). This CDR3 spans 14 amino acids. Trimming took off 2 bases at V and 7 bases at J, with 11 bases between the two ends. The CDR3 DNA is TGTGCCAGCAGCTTAATTGGGCAGCGCGGGGAGCTGTTTTTT. Translating it yields CASSLIGQRGELFF. Supplemented by reference TRBV7-9 and TRBJ2-2, the full variable domain reads DTGVSQNPRHKITKRGQNVTFRCDPISEHNRLYWYRQTLGQGPEFLTYFQNEAQLEKSRLLSDRFSAERPKGSFSTLEIQRTEQGDSAMYLCASSLIGQRGELFFGEGSRLTVL.

In this sample, this clonotype turned up many times. The chain has TRBV4-2 and TRBJ1-2, with no clear D. There are 14 residues in the CDR3. Trimming cost V 1 base and J 0 bases, with 6 bases left between them. Germline V lookup: CDR1 LGHNA, CDR2 YNFKEQ. The CDR3 region is CASSQVGTNYGYTF. The CDR3 DNA reads as TGTGCCAGCAGCCAAGTTGGGACTAACTATGGCTACACCTTC.

This clonotype was seen only once. A read error may be the cause here, since a much bigger clone is one base away. The V call is TRBV28, the J call TRBJ1-1; the D is unclear. Germline V lookup: CDR1 MDHEN, CDR2 SYDVKM. The CDR3 consists of 13 residues. Here the CDR3 reads CASNPYKNTEASF. CDR3 in DNA: TGTGCCAGCAACCCTTACAAGAACACTGAAGCTTCCTTT.

In this sample, this clonotype turned up many times. The chain couples TRBV6-6 to TRBJ2-7; D is possibly TRBD1 or TRBD2 (5 bases each). Trimming removed 2 bases at V and 3 bases at J, with 11 bases between. The CDR3 is 14 residues long. CDR1 and CDR2 (germline): MNHNY, SVGAGI (reference sequence). Here the CDR3 DNA reads TGTGCCAGCAGTTACGGGACGGCAGGCTACGAGCAGTACTTC. Translated: CASSYGTAGYEQYF.

Concerning this clonotype: Given a much more abundant clone one base away, this may be a read error. The limits of the CDR3 on the DNA are not certain, so only TCRdb's listed CDR3 is given. The V and J genes are TRBV6-1 and TRBJ2-3; the tabulated D call, TRBD2, remains unverified against the DNA. Termini included, the CDR3 measures 14 amino acids. CDR1 is MNHNS, CDR2 SASEGT, per germline. Here the CDR3 reads CASIFGEGTDTHYF.

The chain employs TRBV28 and TRBJ1-3; 7 nucleotides align to TRBD1. CDR3 length: 14 residues. Germline loops: CDR1 MDHEN, CDR2 SYDVKM. V lost 7 bases to trimming and J lost 4 bases; unmatched junction nucleotides: 7. This chain's CDR3 is CASTPTGRGNTIYF. CDR3 DNA sequence: TGTGCCAGCACCCCGACAGGGCGCGGAAACACCATATATTTT.

Notes on this clonotype: One junction end disagrees with the germline gene, perhaps due to a read error. The V gene is TRBV6-2 or TRBV6-3, the J gene TRBJ2-5, with unresolved D. Germline V lookup: CDR1 MNHEY, CDR2 SVGEGT. The CDR3 has 14 amino acids. The CDR3 region has the DNA TGTGCCAGCAGTTACGCCACCCCCCAAGAGATCCAGTACTTT. Its translation is CASSYATPQEIQYF.

V gene TRBV28 combines with J gene TRBJ1-6, with D unclear. This CDR3 has 12 residues. Germline-derived CDR1 and CDR2 are MDHEN and SYDVKM. The CDR3 loop reads CARNPNNSPLHF. CDR3 nucleotide sequence: TGTGCTAGGAATCCTAATAATTCACCCCTCCACTTT.

This clonotype was detected many times. In DNA form, the CDR3 reads TGTGCCAGCAGTTTATTGGGGATTGAAAAACTGTTTTTT. Its translation is CASSLLGIEKLFF. The chain joins TRBV28 to TRBJ1-4; D not resolved. Germline loops: CDR1 MDHEN, CDR2 SYDVKM. The CDR3 covers 13 residues. V was shortened by 1 base and J by 7 bases, with 7 bases between the two germline ends. Using reference TRBV28 and TRBJ1-4 for the parts outside the CDR3, the full variable domain is DVKVTQSSRYLVKRTGEKVFLECVQDMDHENMFWYRQDPGLGLRLIYFSYDVKMKEKGDIPEGYSVSREKKERFSLILESASTNQTSMYLCASSLLGIEKLFFGSGTQLSVL.

The sample holds many counts of this clonotype. The chain uses TRBV5-1 and TRBJ2-5; D call uncertain. The CDR3 extends over 15 amino acids. The V gene lost 0 bases and the J gene lost 2 bases, with 11 bases spanning the gap. CDR1 and CDR2 from the germline V gene are SGHRS and YFSETQ. CDR3 protein: CASSLASQRQETQYF. The CDR3 DNA is TGCGCCAGCAGCTTGGCCTCCCAGAGACAAGAGACCCAGTACTTC.

Points on this clonotype: At one boundary the junction diverges from the germline segment, which might be a read error. The chain carries TRBV12-3 or TRBV12-4 and TRBJ2-1; TRBD1 might be the D (6 bases). The CDR3 runs 15 residues. CDR3 protein: CASSLRGTWAVEHFF. Here the CDR3 DNA reads TGTGCCAGCTCCCTTAGGGGGACATGGGCTGTTGAGCATTTCTTC.

Note on this clonotype: Its ends do not fully match the called genes, so a read error is possible. The chain combines TRBV5-5 with TRBJ2-3; D is unresolved. The CDR3 runs 16 residues. Germline V lookup: CDR1 SGHKS, CDR2 YYEKEE (reference sequence). Written as DNA, the CDR3 is TGTGCCAGCGGCTTGGGCGTTGCGGAAGTGGCCGATACGCAGTATTTT. Translation gives CASGLGVAEVADTQYF. Together with reference TRBV5-5 and TRBJ2-3, the CDR3 gives the full variable domain: DAGVTQSPTHLIKTRGQQVTLRCSPISGHKSVSWYQQVLGQGPQFIFQYYEKEERGRGNFPDRFSARQFPNYSSELNVNALLLGDSALYLCASGLGVAEVADTQYFGPGTRLTVL.

Regarding this clonotype: Mismatch with germline at one junction end may stem from a read error. This chain links TRBV11-2 with TRBJ2-1; D perhaps matches TRBD2 (6 bases). CDR1 and CDR2 from the germline V gene are SGHAT and FQNNGV. CDR3 length equals 14 residues. CDR3 loop: CASNIADNYIEQFF. The CDR3 DNA is TGTGCCAGCAATATAGCGGACAACTACATTGAGCAGTTCTTC.

This clonotype appeared a single time. At one of its ends the junction is not consistent with the germline gene, which may arise from a read error. This chain joins TRBV4-2 and TRBJ2-2; the D gene is possibly TRBD2 (5 bases). The V gene's germline CDR1 is LGHNA and CDR2 YNFKEQ. The CDR3 sequence is 14 residues long. CDR3: CASSQEWGIGELFF. The CDR3 DNA follows: TGTGCCAGCAGCCAAGAATGGGGTATCGGGGAGTTGTTTTTT.

This clonotype was picked up one time. The chain employs TRBV29-1 and TRBJ2-2; D not certain. The germline gives CDR1 SQVTM, CDR2 ANQGSEA. V was shortened by 3 bases and J by 9 bases, with 5 bases between the two germline ends. The CDR3 is made up of 10 amino acids. The CDR3 region is CSVDTRELFF. In nucleotides, the CDR3 is TGCAGCGTTGATACCAGGGAGCTGTTTTTT.

A word on this clonotype: The junction departs from the called germline gene at one end, perhaps through a read error. This rearrangement joins TRBV6-2 or TRBV6-3 to TRBJ2-4, with D maybe TRBD2 (6 bases). The CDR3 covers 16 residues. Germline V gene sequence: CDR1 MNHEY, CDR2 SVGEGT. CDR3 sequence (DNA): TGTGTCAGCAGTGCGGGGCAGGGTCTAGGTCTAGACATTCAGTACTTC. The encoded protein is CVSSAGQGLGLDIQYF.

This clonotype was counted a few times. The chain couples TRBV28 to TRBJ1-3; TRBD1 is a possible D gene (5 bases). Germline V gene sequence: CDR1 MDHEN, CDR2 SYDVKM. The CDR3 sequence is 17 residues long. V was clipped by 5 bases and J by 0 bases, with 17 bases between them. This CDR3 reads CASSLGLGPSSGNTIYF. CDR3 in DNA: TGTGCCAGCAGTCTTGGGTTGGGGCCTAGCTCTGGAAACACCATATATTTT.

Remarks on this clonotype: The CDR3 carries no conserved terminal phenylalanine or tryptophan, so it likely arises from a read error. CDR3 coding DNA: TGTGCCAGCAGATTCGGGACTAGCGGGCAAGAGACCCAGTACTTA. Translation gives CASRFGTSGQETQYL. This chain uses TRBV5-4 with TRBJ2-5; 12 nucleotides agree with TRBD2. V gave up 5 bases and J gave up 2 bases; unmatched junction bases: 4. The CDR3 has 15 amino acids. CDR1 and CDR2 from the germline V gene are SGHNT and YYREEE (reference sequence).

V and J are TRBV5-5 and TRBJ2-1; D is possibly TRBD1 (6 bases). There are 16 residues in the CDR3. Trimming removed 3 bases at V and 13 bases at J, with 26 bases between. Germline V gene lookup returns CDR1 SGHKS and CDR2 YYEKEE (reference sequence). The CDR3 sequence: CASSSLRGFVDSEQFF. The CDR3 DNA follows: TGTGCCAGCAGCTCGCTCAGGGGTTTCGTAGACTCGGAACAGTTCTTC.

This clonotype was counted many times. The CDR3 here is CSVDGRTGAYTDTQYF. The CDR3 DNA is TGCAGCGTTGATGGGCGGACTGGGGCCTACACAGATACGCAGTATTTT. The chain recombines TRBV29-1 with TRBJ2-3; either TRBD1 or TRBD2 may fit D (5 bases each). V was cut by 3 bases and J by 2 bases, with 18 bases left in between. Germline-derived CDR1 and CDR2 are SQVTM and ANQGSEA. This CDR3 has 16 residues.

Many counts were recorded for this clonotype. The chain uses TRBV6-4 and TRBJ1-5, with D perhaps matching TRBD1 (6 bases). V dropped 6 bases and J dropped 6 bases, with 15 bases sitting between them. The V gene's germline CDR1 is MRHNA and CDR2 SNTAGT. The CDR3 covers 14 residues. The CDR3, as DNA: TGTGCCAGCAGCCTAGACAGGATAGGTCAGCCCCAGCATTTT. Its translation is CASSLDRIGQPQHF.

For this clonotype: This may arise from a read error, as a much more abundant clone is one base away. The chain has TRBV30 and TRBJ1-1; TRBD1 might be the D (6 bases). The CDR3 totals 14 residues. The germline gives CDR1 GTSNPN, CDR2 SVGIG (reference sequence). Trimming removed 1 base from V and 8 bases from J, with 17 bases in between. This chain's CDR3 is CAWSALRGHLEAFF. Here the CDR3 DNA reads TGTGCCTGGAGTGCCCTCCGGGGACACTTAGAAGCTTTCTTT.

This clonotype was counted a few times. Without the conserved terminal phenylalanine or tryptophan, this CDR3 likely stems from a read error. The chain links TRBV5-1 to TRBJ2-1; D perhaps matches TRBD2 (7 bases). The end of the DNA is better explained by TRBJ2-7, so the J call may be wrong. The CDR3 contains 14 residues. The germline V gene has CDR1 SGHRS and CDR2 YFSETQ. CDR3 in DNA: TGCGCCAGCAGCCACGAGGGGGGGGCGTGGGAGCAGTACTTA. Protein sequence: CASSHEGGAWEQYL.

In the case of this clonotype: A single base separates this from a much larger clone, so it may be a read error. This sequence joins TRBV5-1 and TRBJ1-2; D is perhaps TRBD1 (6 bases). Germline V gives CDR1 SGHRS, CDR2 YFSETQ. This CDR3 region has 13 residues. CDR3 nucleotide sequence: TGCGCCAGCAGCTGGGACATGGAGTATGACTACACCTTC. It specifies CASSWDMEYDYTF.

In regard to this clonotype: The germline gene is not matched at one end of the junction; a read error may be the cause. The V and J genes are TRBV11-2 and TRBJ2-1; 10 bases line up with TRBD2. Germline V gives CDR1 SGHAT, CDR2 FQNNGV. The CDR3 runs to 14 residues. The CDR3 nucleotides are TGTGCTAGCAGCTGGACTAGCGGTTACAATGGGCAGTTCTTC. Residues: CASSWTSGYNGQFF.

Concerning this clonotype: A clone one base away is much larger, so this may be a read error. The CDR3 region is CTSSLGSYNEQFF. Here the CDR3 DNA reads TGTACCAGCAGCCTTGGGTCCTACAATGAGCAGTTCTTC. The rearrangement uses TRBV11-2 and TRBJ2-1; D gene ambiguous. Germline CDR1 reads SGHAT; CDR2 reads FQNNGV. The CDR3 is 13 amino acids.